Reported below is one T cell receptor (beta chain). The antigen remains unidentified. This sample was included in a study of cytomegalovirus exposure and HLA in healthy donors. Whole-study context: Of the donors genotyped, 300 to 500 in all, 75% to 85% fell in the Caucasian-associated ancestry cluster. Study results and limitations: Productive status was seen about 87% or about 30% of the time for most TCR beta V segments in an earlier analysis.

This CDR3 comprises 17 residues. Trimming removed 3 bases at V and 4 bases at J, with 18 bases between. The germline CDR1 and CDR2 sequences are MGHRA and YSYEKL. A multiplex PCR was run with 60 Vbeta primers and 13 Jbeta primers. Measured with immunoSEQ multiplex PCR; TCRdb has only the in-frame clones, and not every one. This listing includes 74,000 or so clones. Sequencing input: PBMCs. The TCR originated in a woman aged 55-70 years in good health and CMV-seronegative. This rearrangement joins TRBV4-1 to TRBJ2-2, with D perhaps TRBD2 (5 bases). The CDR3 loop reads CASSQGPQLVGTGELFF. The CDR3 DNA follows: TGCGCCAGCAGCCAGGGTCCTCAACTAGTAGGCACCGGGGAGCTGTTTTTT.